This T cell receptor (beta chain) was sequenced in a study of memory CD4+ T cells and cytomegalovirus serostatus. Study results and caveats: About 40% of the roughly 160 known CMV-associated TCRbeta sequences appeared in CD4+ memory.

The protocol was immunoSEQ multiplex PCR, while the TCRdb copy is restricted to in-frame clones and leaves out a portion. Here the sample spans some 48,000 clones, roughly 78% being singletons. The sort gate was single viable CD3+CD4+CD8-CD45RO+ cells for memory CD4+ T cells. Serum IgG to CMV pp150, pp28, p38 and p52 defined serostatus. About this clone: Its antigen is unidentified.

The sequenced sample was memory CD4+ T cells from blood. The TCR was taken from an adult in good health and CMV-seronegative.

The CDR3 region has the DNA TGTGCCAGCAGTGAAGCGATCGGGGCCATCTCCTACAATGAGCAGTTCTTC. The encoded protein is CASSEAIGAISYNEQFF. This chain joins TRBV6-1 and TRBJ2-1; the D call may be TRBD1 or TRBD2 (5 bases each). The CDR3 is 17 residues long. Germline V gives CDR1 MNHNS, CDR2 SASEGT. Trimming pared 0 bases from V and 0 bases from J, leaving 12 bases between.